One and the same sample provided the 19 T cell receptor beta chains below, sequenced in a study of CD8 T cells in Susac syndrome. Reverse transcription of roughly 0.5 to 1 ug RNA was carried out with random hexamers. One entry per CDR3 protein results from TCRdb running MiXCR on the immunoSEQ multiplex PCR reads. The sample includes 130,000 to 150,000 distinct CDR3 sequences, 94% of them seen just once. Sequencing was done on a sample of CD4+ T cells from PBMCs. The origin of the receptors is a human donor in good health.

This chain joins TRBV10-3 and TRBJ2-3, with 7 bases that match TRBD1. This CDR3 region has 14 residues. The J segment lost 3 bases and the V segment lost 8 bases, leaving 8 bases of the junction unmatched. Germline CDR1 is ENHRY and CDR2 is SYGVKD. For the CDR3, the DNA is TGTGCCATCGGCCGGGACAGTGGGACAGATACGCAGTATTTT. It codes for CAIGRDSGTDTQYF.

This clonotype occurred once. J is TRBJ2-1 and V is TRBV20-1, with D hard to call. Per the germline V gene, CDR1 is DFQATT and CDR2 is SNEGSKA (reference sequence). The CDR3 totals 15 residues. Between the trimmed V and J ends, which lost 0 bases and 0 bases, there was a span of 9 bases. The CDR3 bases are TGCAGTGCTAGAGATACCCTTAGCTCCTACAATGAGCAGTTCTTC. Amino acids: CSARDTLSSYNEQFF.

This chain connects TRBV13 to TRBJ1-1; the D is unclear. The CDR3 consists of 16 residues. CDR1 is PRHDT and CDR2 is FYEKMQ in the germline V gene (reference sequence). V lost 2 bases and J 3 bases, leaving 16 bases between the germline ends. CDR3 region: CASSLRQAGRDTEAFF. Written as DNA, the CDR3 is TGTGCCAGCAGCTTACGCCAGGCGGGAAGGGACACTGAAGCTTTCTTT.

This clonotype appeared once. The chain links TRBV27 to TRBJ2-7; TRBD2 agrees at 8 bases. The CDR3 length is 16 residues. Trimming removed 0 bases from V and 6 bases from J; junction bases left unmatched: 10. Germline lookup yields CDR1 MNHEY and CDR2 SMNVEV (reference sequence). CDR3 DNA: TGTGCCAGCAGTTTATCCGGGGGGAGCGGGAGAGCCGAGCAGTACTTC. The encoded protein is CASSLSGGSGRAEQYF.

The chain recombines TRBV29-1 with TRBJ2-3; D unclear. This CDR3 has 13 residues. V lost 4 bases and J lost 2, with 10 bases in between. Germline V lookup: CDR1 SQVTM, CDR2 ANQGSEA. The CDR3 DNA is TGCAGCGTTGGGGTCTTCGTCACAGATACGCAGTATTTT. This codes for CSVGVFVTDTQYF.

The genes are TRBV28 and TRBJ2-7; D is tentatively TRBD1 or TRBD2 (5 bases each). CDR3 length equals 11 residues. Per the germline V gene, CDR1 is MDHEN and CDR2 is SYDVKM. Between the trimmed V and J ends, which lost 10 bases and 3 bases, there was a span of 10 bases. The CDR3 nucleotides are TGTGCCACCCGAGGGGACTACGAGCAGTACTTC. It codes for CATRGDYEQYF.

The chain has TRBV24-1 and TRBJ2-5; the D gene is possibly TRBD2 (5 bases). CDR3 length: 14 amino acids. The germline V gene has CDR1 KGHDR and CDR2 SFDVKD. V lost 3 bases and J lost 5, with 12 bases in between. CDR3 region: CATSDPGRGETQYF. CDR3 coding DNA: TGTGCCACCAGTGATCCGGGTCGGGGTGAGACCCAGTACTTC.

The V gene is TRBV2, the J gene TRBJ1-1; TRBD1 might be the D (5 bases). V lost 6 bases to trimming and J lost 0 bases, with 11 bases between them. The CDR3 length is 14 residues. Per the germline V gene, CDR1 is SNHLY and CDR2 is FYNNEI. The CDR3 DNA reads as TGTGCCAGCAGCCCGGGACGAGTGAACACTGAAGCTTTCTTT. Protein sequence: CASSPGRVNTEAFF.

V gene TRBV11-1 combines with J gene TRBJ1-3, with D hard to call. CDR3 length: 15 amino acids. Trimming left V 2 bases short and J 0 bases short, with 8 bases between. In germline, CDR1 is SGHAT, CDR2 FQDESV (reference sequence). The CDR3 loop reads CASSLSRYSGNTIYF. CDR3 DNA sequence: TGTGCCAGCAGCTTAAGCAGATACTCTGGAAACACCATATATTTT.

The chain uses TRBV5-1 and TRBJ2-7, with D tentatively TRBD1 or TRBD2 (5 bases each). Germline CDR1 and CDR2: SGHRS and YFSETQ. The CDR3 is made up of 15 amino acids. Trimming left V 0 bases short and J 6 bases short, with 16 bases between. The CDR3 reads CASSLVGDPSLEQYF. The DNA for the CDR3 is TGCGCCAGCAGCTTGGTAGGGGACCCCTCTCTCGAGCAGTACTTC.

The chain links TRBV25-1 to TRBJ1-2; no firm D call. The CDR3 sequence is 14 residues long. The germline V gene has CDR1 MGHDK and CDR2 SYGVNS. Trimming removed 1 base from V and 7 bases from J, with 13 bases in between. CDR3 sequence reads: CASSEWPGWGGYTF. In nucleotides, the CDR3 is TGTGCCAGCAGTGAATGGCCGGGGTGGGGTGGCTACACCTTC.

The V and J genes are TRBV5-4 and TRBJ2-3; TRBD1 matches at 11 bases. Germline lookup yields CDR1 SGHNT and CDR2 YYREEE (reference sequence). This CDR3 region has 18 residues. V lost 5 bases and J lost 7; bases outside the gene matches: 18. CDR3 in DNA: TGTGCCAGCAGTCTCCCGATCCTGGACAGGGGGCGTAAAAATACGCAGTATTTT. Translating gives CASSLPILDRGRKNTQYF.

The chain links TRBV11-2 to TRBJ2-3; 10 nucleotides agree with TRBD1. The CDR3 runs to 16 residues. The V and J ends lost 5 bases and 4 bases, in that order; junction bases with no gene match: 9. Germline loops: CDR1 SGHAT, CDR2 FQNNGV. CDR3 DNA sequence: TGTGCCAGCAGCCGCTTGGGGACAGGGGCCCCAGATACGCAGTATTTT. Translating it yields CASSRLGTGAPDTQYF.

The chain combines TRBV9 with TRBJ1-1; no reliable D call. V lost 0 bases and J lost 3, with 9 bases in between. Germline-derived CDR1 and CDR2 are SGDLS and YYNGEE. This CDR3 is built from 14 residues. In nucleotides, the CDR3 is TGTGCCAGCAGCGTAGCAGCCGTAGACACTGAAGCTTTCTTT. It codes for CASSVAAVDTEAFF.

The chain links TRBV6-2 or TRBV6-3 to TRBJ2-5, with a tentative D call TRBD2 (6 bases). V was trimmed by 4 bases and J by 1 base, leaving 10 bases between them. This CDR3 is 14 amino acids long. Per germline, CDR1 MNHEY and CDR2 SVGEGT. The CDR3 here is CASSSVGSQETQYF. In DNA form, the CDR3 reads TGTGCCAGCAGTTCCGTCGGGAGCCAAGAGACCCAGTACTTC.

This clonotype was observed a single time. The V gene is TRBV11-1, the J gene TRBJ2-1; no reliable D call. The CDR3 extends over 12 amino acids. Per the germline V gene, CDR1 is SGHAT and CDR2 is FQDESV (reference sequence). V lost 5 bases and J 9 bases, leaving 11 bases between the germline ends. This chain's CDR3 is CASSRTRSEQFF. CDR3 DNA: TGTGCCAGCAGCCGGACCCGAAGTGAGCAGTTCTTC.

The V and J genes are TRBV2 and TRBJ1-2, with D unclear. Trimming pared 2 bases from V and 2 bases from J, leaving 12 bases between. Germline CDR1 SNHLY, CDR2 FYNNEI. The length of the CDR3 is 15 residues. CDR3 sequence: CASSEIRAGNYGYTF. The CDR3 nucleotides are TGTGCCAGCAGTGAAATACGGGCGGGGAACTATGGCTACACCTTC.

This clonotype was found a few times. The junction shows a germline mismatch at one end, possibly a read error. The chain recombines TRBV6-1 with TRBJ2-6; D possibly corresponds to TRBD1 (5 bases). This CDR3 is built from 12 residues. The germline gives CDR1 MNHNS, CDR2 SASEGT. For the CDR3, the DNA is TGTGCCGGCAGGGCTGGGGCCAACGTCCTGACTTTC. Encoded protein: CAGRAGANVLTF.

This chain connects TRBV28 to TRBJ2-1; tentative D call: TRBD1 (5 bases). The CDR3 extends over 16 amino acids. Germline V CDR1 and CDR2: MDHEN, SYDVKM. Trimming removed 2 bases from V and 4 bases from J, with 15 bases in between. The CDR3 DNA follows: TGTGCCAGCAGTTTAAACCTTCCCAAGGGGTACAATGAGCAGTTCTTC. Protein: CASSLNLPKGYNEQFF. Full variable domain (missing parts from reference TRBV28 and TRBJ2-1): DVKVTQSSRYLVKRTGEKVFLECVQDMDHENMFWYRQDPGLGLRLIYFSYDVKMKEKGDIPEGYSVSREKKERFSLILESASTNQTSMYLCASSLNLPKGYNEQFFGPGTRLTVL.